This T cell receptor beta chain was sequenced in a study of T cells after yellow fever vaccination. The study's findings and limits: Abundant contaminating clonotypes from the bulk population could appear in FACS-sorted repertoires. A large majority of primary-vaccination clones showed up again after the booster (around 95% CD4, 75% to 90% CD8). The secondary T-cell response peaked on day 5, not day 15, but was weaker.

About this clonotype itself: Its antigen remains unidentified.

The length of the CDR3 is 10 residues. V was trimmed by 10 bases and J by 5 bases, leaving 8 bases between them. Germline V gives CDR1 MNHNS, CDR2 SASEGT. Researchers made TCR cDNA using 5'RACE template switching, and this step added a universal primer site and UMIs. TCRdb reprocessed the 5' RACE reads with MiXCR, giving one entry per CDR3 protein. The table lists approximately 600,000 distinct CDR3 sequences, roughly an eighth of them singletons. The chain carries TRBV6-1 and TRBJ2-5; D is unresolved. Sequenced here: PBMCs, sampled on the day of the yellow fever booster vaccination. The sequence came from a man aged 30 to 39 who received the YFV17D yellow fever vaccine. Here the CDR3 DNA reads TGTGCCACCTTTCATGAGACCCAGTACTTC. Its protein is CATFHETQYF.